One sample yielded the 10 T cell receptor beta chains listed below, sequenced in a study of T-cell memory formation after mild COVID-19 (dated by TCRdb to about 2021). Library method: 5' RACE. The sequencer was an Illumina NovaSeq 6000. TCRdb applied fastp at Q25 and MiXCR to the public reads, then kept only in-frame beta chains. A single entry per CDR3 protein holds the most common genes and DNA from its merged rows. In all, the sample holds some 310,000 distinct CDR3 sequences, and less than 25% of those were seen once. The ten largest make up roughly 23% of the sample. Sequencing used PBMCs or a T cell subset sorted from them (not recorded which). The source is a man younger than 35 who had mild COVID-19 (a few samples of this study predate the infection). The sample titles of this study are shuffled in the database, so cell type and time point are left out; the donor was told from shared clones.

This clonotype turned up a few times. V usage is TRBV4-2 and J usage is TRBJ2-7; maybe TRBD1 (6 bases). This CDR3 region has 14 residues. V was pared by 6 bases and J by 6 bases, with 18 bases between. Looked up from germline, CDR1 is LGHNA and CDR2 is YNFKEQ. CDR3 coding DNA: TGTGCCAGCAGTCGGGACACTTCTACTGGCGAGCAGTACTTC. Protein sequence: CASSRDTSTGEQYF.

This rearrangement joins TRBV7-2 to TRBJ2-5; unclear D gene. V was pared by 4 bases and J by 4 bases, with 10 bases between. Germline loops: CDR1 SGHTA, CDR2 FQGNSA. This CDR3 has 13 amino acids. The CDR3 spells CASSSRTLETQYF. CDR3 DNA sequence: TGTGCCAGCAGCTCTAGGACGTTAGAGACCCAGTACTTC.

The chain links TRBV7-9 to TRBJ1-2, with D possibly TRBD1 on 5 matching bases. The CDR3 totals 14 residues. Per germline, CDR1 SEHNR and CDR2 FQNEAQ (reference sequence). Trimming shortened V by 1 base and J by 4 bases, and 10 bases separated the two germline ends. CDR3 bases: TGTGCCAGCAGCTTAGACGCAGGGAGCTATGGCTACACCTTC. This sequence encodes CASSLDAGSYGYTF.

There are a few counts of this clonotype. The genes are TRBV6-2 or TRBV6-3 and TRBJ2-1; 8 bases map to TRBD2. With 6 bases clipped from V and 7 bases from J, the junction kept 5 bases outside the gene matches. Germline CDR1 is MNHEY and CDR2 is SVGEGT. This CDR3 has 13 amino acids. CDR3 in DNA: TGTGCCAGCAGCGGGGGGGCCGAAAATGAGCAGTTCTTC. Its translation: CASSGGAENEQFF.

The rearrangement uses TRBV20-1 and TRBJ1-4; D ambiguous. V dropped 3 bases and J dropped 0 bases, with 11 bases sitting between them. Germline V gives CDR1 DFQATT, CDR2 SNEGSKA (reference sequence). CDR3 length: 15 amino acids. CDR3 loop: CSASQPQATNEKLFF. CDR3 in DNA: TGCAGTGCTAGCCAACCCCAGGCAACTAATGAAAAACTGTTTTTT.

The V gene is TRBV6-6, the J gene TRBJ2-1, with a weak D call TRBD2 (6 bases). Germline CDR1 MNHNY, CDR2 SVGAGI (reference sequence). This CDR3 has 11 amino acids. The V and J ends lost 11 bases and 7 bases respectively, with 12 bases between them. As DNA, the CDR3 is TGTGCCGGGGGAGGAGGGAATGAGCAGTTCTTC. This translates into CAGGGGNEQFF.

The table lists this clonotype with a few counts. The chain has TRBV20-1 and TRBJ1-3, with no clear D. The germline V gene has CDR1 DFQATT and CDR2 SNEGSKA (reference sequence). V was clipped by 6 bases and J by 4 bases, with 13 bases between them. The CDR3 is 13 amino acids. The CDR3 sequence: CSARRATGNTIYF. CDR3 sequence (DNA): TGCAGTGCCCGCCGGGCCACCGGAAACACCATATATTTT.

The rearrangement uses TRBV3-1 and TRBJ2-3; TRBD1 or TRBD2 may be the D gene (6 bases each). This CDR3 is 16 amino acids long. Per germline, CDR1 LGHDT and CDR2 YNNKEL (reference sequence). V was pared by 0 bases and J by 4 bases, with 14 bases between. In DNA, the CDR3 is TGTGCCAGCAGCCAAGAGACGGGGGCCTACTCAGATACGCAGTATTTT. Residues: CASSQETGAYSDTQYF.

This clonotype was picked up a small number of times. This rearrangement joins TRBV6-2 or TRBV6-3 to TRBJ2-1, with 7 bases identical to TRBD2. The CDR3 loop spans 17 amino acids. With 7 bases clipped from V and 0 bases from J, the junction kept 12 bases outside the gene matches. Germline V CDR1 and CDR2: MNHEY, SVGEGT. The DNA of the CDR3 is TGTGCCAGCACCATAGCGTCTAGCGGCCTCTCCTACAATGAGCAGTTCTTC. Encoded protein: CASTIASSGLSYNEQFF.

CDR3 DNA sequence: TGTGCCAGCAGTTTCTCCGGGACAAACTTTTACGAGCAGTACTTC. Amino acids: CASSFSGTNFYEQYF. The V and J genes are TRBV27 and TRBJ2-7; weak D call: TRBD1 (6 bases). From germline, CDR1 is MNHEY and CDR2 SMNVEV (reference sequence). Between the trimmed V and J ends, which lost 3 bases and 4 bases, there was a span of 16 bases. The CDR3 runs 15 residues.